This T cell receptor beta chain was identified in a study of OX40 agonist ivuxolimab in advanced cancers. Broader study findings: Partial responders receiving 0.1-3.0 mg/kg showed among the lowest clonal expansion. There was clonal expansion of CD4+ and CD8+ blood T cells by week 6 at 0.1 to 3.0 mg/kg.

The CDR3 length is 16 residues. From germline, CDR1 is SGHVS and CDR2 FNYEAQ. Trimming stripped 4 bases from V and 5 bases from J, with 18 bases between. A note on this clone: Its matching antigen is unknown.

Generated by immunoSEQ multiplex PCR, the TCRdb table keeps only in-frame clones and is missing some. The sample contains some 46,000 clones, about 90% of which appear only once. The receptor was derived from an adult with an advanced solid tumor such as melanoma, head and neck, liver or kidney cancer. This chain uses TRBV7-6 with TRBJ2-1; D is possibly TRBD2 (5 bases). Sequencing used CD4+ or CD8+ T cells sorted from blood, obtained in a trial of the OX40 agonist ivuxolimab. DNA for the CDR3: TGTGCCAGCAGCTCCACCTTTCTGGACGGGGACAATGAGCAGTTCTTC. Its translation is CASSSTFLDGDNEQFF. Supplemented by reference TRBV7-6 and TRBJ2-1, the full variable domain reads GAGVSQSPRYKVTKRGQDVALRCDPISGHVSLYWYRQALGQGPEFLTYFNYEAQQDKSGLPNDRFSAERPEGSISTLTIQRTEQRDSAMYRCASSSTFLDGDNEQFFGPGTRLTVL.